The T cell receptor (beta chain) described here comes from a study of memory CD4+ T cells and cytomegalovirus serostatus. The sort gate was single viable CD3+CD4+CD8-CD45RO+ cells for memory CD4+ T cells. After thawing, CD4+ T cells were positively selected. The CDR3 is made up of 16 amino acids. Trimming took 1 base from V and 3 from J, leaving 15 bases between them. CDR1 is SGHAT and CDR2 is FQNNGV in the germline V gene. Overall study findings and caveats: CMV serostatus prediction reached median AUC around 0.95, or 0.9 with US-trained model. Each of 67 CMV-associated TCRbeta sequences occurred in one to five individuals.

Assay: immunoSEQ multiplex PCR; the TCRdb copy retains only in-frame clones and omits some. This table holds over 50,000 clones, more than 75% found once. As to this clone: Its specificity is not known.

The receptor was isolated from an adult in good health and CMV-seronegative. The chain employs TRBV11-2 and TRBJ2-5; possible D gene TRBD2, 6 bases. Sequencing used memory CD4+ T cells from blood. The CDR3 is CASSLAGRGGEETQYF. As DNA, the CDR3 is TGTGCCAGCAGCTTAGCTGGCCGGGGAGGAGAAGAGACCCAGTACTTC.